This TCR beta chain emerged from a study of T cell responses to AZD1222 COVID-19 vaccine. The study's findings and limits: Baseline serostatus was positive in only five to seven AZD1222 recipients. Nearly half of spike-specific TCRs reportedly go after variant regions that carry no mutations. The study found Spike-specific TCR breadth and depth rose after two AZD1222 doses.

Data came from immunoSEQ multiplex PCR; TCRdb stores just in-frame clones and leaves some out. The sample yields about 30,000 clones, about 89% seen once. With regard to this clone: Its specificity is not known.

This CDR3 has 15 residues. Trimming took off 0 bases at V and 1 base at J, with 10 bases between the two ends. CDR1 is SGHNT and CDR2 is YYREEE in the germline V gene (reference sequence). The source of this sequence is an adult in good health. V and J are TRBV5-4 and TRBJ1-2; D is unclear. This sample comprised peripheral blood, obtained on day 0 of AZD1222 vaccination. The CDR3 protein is CASSLDRSLNYGYTF. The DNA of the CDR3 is TGTGCCAGCAGCTTGGACCGCAGCCTTAACTATGGCTACACCTTC.